This paragraph covers one T cell receptor beta chain sequence. What it recognizes is unknown. These data originate in a study of human versus mouse CDR3 diversity and MHC coevolution. Study as a whole: Each sample yielded roughly 5.5 x 10^6 to 1.7 x 10^7 valid reads. General study points: Human CDR3s averaged more deletions and insertions than mouse CDR3s.

The assay was immunoSEQ multiplex PCR, and TCRdb's table has in-frame clones only and misses some. The sample holds 80,000 or so clones, 85% to 95% seen once. Sequencing was carried out using naive CD4+ T cells from blood. The subset is: CD45RO-negative CD62L-positive naive CD4 T cells. This sequence originates from a person between 25 and 69 years old in good health.

This chain's CDR3 is CASSHPDRKTASNQPQHF. CDR3 nucleotides: TGTGCCAGCAGCCATCCGGACAGGAAGACAGCTAGCAATCAGCCCCAGCATTTT. The V gene is TRBV13, the J gene TRBJ1-5, with TRBD1 identical over 7 bases. CDR3 length: 18 residues. Germline CDR1 is PRHDT and CDR2 is FYEKMQ (reference sequence). V shed 5 bases and J 0 bases; nucleotides not matched to a gene: 13.